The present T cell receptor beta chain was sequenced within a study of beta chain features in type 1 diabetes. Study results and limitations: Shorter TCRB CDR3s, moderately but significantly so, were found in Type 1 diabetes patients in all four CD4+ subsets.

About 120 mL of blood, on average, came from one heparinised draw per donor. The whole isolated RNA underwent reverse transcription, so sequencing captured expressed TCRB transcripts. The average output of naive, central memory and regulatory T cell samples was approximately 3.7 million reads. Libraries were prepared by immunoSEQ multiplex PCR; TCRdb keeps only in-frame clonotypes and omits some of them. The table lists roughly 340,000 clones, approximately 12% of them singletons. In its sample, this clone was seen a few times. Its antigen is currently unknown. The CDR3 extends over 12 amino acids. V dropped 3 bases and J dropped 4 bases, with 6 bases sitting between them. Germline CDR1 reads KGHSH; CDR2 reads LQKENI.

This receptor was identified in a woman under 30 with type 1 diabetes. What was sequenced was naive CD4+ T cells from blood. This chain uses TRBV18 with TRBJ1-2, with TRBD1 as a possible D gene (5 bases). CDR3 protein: CASSPGGYGYTF. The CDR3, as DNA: TGTGCCAGCTCACCGGGGGGCTATGGCTACACCTTC. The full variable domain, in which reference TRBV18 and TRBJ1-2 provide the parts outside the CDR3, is NAGVMQNPRHLVRRRGQEARLRCSPMKGHSHVYWYRQLPEEGLKFMVYLQKENIIDESGMPKERFSAEFPKEGPSILRIQQVVRGDSAAYFCASSPGGYGYTFGSGTRLTVV.